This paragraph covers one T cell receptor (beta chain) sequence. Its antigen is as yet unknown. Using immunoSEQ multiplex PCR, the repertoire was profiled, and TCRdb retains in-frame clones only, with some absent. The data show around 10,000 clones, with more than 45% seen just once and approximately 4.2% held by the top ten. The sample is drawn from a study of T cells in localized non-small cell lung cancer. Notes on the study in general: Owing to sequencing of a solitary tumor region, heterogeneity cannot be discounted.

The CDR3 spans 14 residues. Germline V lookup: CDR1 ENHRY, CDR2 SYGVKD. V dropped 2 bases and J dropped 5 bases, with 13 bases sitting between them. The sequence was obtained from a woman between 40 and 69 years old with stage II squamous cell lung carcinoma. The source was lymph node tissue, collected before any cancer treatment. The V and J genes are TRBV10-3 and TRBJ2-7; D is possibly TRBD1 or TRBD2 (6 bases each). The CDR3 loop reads CAISEGQGRNEQYF. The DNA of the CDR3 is TGTGCCATCAGTGAGGGGCAGGGGAGGAACGAGCAGTACTTC.